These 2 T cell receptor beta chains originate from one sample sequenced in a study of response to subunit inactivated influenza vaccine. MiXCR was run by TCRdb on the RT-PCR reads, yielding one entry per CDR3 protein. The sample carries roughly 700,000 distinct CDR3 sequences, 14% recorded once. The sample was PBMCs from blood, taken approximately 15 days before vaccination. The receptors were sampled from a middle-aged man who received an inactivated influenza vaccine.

As DNA, the CDR3 is TGTGCCAGCAGTTTACAGCAGGTCCAAGAGACCCAGTACTTC. This encodes CASSLQQVQETQYF. This sequence joins TRBV12-3 or TRBV12-4 and TRBJ2-5; D uncertain. The CDR3 has 14 residues. V gave up 2 bases and J gave up 1 base, with 8 bases separating them.

The CDR3 loop is CASSITGGNGYTF. The CDR3 DNA reads TGTGCCAGCTCGATTACAGGGGGGAACGGCTACACCTTC. The chain has TRBV18 and TRBJ1-2, with 8 bases identical to TRBD1. V shed 6 bases, J shed 8 bases, and the junction held 8 bases outside the gene matches. CDR3 length: 13 residues. The germline V gene encodes CDR1 KGHSH and CDR2 LQKENI.